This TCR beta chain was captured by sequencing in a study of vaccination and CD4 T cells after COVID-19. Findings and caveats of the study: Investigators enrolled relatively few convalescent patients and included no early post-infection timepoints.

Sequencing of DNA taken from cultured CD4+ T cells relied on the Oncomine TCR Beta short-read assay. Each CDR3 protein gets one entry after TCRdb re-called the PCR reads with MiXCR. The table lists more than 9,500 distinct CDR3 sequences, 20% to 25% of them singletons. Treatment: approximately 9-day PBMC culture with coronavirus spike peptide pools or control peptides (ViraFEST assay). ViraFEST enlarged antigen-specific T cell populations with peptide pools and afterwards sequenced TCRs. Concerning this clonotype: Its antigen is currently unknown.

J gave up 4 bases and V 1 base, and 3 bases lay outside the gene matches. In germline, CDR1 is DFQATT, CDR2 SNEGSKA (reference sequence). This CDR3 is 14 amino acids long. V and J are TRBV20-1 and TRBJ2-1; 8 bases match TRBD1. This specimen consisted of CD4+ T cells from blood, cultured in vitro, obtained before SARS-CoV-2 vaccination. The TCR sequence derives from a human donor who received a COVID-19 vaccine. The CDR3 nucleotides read TGCAGTGCTAGAGCCAGGGGGCGATACAATGAGCAGTTCTTC. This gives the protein CSARARGRYNEQFF.